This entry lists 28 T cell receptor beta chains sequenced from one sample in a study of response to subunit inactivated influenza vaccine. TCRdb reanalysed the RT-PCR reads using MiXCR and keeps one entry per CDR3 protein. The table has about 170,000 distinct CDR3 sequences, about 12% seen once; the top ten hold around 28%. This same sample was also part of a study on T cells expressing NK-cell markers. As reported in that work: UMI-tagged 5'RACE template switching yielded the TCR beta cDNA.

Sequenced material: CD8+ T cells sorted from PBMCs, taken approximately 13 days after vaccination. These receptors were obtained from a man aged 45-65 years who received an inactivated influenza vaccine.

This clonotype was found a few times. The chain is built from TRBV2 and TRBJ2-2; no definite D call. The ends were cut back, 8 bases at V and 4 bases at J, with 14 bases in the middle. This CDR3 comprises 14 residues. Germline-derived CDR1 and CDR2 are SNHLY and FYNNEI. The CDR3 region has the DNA TGTGCCAGCGGGGTAGGGTGGGCCACCGGGGAGCTGTTTTTT. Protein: CASGVGWATGELFF.

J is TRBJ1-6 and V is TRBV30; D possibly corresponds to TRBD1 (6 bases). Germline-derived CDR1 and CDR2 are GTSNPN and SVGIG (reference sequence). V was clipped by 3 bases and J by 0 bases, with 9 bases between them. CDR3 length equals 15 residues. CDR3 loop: CAWRGASSYNSPLHF. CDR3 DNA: TGTGCCTGGAGGGGGGCCAGCTCCTATAATTCACCCCTCCACTTT.

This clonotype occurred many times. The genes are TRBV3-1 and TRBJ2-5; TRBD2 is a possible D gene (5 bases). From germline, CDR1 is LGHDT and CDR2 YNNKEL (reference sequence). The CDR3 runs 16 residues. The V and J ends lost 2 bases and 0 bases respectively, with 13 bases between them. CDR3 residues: CASSQNEGGYQETQYF. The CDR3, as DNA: TGTGCCAGCAGCCAAAACGAGGGCGGGTACCAAGAGACCCAGTACTTC.

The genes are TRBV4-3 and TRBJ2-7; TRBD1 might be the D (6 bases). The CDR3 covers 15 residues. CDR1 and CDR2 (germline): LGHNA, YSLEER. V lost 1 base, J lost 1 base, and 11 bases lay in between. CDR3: CASSQGDTASYEQYF. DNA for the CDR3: TGCGCCAGCAGCCAAGGGGACACCGCATCCTACGAGCAGTACTTC.

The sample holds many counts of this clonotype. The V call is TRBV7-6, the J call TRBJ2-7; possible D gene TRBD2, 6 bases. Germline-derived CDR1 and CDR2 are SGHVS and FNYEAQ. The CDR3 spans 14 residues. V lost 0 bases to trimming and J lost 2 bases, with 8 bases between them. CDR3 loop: CASSLADYTYEQYF. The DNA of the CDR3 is TGTGCCAGCAGCTTAGCGGACTATACCTACGAGCAGTACTTC.

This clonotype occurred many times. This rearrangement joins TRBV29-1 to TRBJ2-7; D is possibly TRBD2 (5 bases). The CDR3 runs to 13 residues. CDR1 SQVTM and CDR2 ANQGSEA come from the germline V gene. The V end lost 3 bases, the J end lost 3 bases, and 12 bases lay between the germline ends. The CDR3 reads CSVELGDGYEQYF. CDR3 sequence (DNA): TGCAGCGTTGAGTTGGGAGACGGCTACGAGCAGTACTTC.

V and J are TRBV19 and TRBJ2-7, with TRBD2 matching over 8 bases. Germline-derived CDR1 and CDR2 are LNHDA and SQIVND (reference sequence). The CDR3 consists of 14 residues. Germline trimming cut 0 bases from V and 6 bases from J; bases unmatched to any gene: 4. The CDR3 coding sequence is TGTGCCAGTAGTATAGAGGGACTAGTAGGCGAGCAGTACTTC. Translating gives CASSIEGLVGEQYF.

The CDR3 sequence is CASSVTGTRGYEAFF. As DNA, the CDR3 is TGTGCCAGCAGCGTAACCGGGACAAGGGGTTATGAAGCTTTCTTT. The V call is TRBV7-8, the J call TRBJ1-1, with a tentative D call TRBD1 (6 bases). With 5 bases removed from V and 7 bases from J, the gap between germline ends came to 20 bases. The CDR3 is 15 residues long. Germline CDR1 SGHVS, CDR2 FQNEAQ.

The CDR3 nucleotides read TGCACCACCCGAGGGGGGCACACAGATACGCAGTATTTT. This sequence encodes CTTRGGHTDTQYF. The chain has TRBV29-1 and TRBJ2-3; tentatively, D is TRBD1 or TRBD2 (6 bases each). Germline V gene data show CDR1 as SQVTM and CDR2 as ANQGSEA. The CDR3 totals 13 residues.

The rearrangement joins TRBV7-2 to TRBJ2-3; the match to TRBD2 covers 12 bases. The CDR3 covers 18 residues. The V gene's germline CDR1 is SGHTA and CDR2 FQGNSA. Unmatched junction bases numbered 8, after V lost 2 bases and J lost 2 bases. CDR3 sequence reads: CASSLPLAGGEDTDTQYF. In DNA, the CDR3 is TGTGCCAGCAGCTTACCCCTAGCGGGGGGGGAAGACACAGATACGCAGTATTTT. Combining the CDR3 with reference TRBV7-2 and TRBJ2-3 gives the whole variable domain GAGVSQSPSNKVTEKGKDVELRCDPISGHTALYWYRQSLGQGLEFLIYFQGNSAPDKSGLPSDRFSAERTGGSVSTLTIQRTQQEDSAVYLCASSLPLAGGEDTDTQYFGPGTRLTVL.

This CDR3 is CASSFYGRETEAFF. As DNA, the CDR3 is TGTGCCAGCAGTTTTTATGGCAGAGAAACTGAAGCTTTCTTT. The chain carries TRBV28 and TRBJ1-1, with D unresolved. Germline V gene lookup returns CDR1 MDHEN and CDR2 SYDVKM. The germline V and J ends were trimmed by 3 bases and 5 bases, with 13 bases remaining between them. The length of the CDR3 is 14 residues.

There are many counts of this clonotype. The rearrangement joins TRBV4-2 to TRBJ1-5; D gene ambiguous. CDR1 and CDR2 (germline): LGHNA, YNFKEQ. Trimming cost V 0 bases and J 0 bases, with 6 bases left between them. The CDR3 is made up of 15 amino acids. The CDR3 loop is CASSQEGLSNQPQHF. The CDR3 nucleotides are TGTGCCAGCAGCCAAGAGGGCCTTAGCAATCAGCCCCAGCATTTT.

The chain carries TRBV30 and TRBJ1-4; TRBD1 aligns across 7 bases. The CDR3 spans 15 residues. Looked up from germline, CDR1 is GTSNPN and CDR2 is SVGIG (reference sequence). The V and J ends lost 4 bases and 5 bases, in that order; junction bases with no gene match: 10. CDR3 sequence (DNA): TGTGCCTGGACTGAAGTTGAGACAGGGAATGAAAAACTGTTTTTT. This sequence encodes CAWTEVETGNEKLFF. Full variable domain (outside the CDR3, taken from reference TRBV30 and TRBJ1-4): SQTIHQWPATLVQPVGSPLSLECTVEGTSNPNLYWYRQAAGRGLQLLFYSVGIGQISSEVPQNLSASRPQDRQFILSSKKLLLSDSGFYLCAWTEVETGNEKLFFGSGTQLSVL.

The CDR3: CSVARGLTDTQYF. CDR3 coding DNA: TGCAGCGTTGCCAGGGGTCTCACAGATACGCAGTATTTT. The chain employs TRBV29-1 and TRBJ2-3, with D maybe TRBD1 (6 bases). Trimming stripped 4 bases from V and 2 bases from J, with 10 bases between. Germline assignment: CDR1 SQVTM and CDR2 ANQGSEA. The CDR3 extends over 13 amino acids.

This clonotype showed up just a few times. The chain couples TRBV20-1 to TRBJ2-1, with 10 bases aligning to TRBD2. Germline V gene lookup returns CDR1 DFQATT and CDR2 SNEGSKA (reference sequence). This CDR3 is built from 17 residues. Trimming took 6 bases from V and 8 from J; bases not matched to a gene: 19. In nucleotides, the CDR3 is TGCAGTGCCGATCACCAAACGGGGACTAGCGTTGAGTATGAGCAGTTCTTC. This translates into CSADHQTGTSVEYEQFF.

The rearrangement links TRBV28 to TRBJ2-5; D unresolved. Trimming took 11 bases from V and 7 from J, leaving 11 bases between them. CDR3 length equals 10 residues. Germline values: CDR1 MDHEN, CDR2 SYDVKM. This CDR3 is CAGPGATQYF. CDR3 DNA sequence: TGTGCCGGCCCGGGCGCGACCCAGTACTTC.

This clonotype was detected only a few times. The CDR3 coding sequence is TGTGCCAGCAGTTACTCTCCCGGATTTGCATACGAGCAGTACTTC. It yields the protein CASSYSPGFAYEQYF. This rearrangement joins TRBV6-2 or TRBV6-3 to TRBJ2-7; D unclear. Trimming cost V 0 bases and J 4 bases, with 13 bases left between them. The CDR3 is 15 amino acids. Germline CDR1 and CDR2: MNHEY and SVGEGT.

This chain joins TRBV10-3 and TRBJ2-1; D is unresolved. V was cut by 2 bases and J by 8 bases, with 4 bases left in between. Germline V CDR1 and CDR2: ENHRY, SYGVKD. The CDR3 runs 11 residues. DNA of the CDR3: TGTGCCATCAGTGAGGGGGATGAGCAGTTCTTC. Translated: CAISEGDEQFF.

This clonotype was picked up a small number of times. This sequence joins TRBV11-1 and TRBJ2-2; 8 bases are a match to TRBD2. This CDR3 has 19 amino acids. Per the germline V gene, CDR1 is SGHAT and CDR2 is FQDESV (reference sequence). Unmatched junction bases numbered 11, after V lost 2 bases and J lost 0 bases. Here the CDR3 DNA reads TGTGCCAGCAGCTTATTTGGGACTAGTCAAGAAACGAACACCGGGGAGCTGTTTTTT. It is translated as CASSLFGTSQETNTGELFF.

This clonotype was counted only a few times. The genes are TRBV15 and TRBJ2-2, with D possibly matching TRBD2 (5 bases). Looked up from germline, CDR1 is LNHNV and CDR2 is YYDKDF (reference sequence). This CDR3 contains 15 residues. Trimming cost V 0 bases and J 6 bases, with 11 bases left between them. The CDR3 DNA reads TGTGCCACCAGCAGAGATTCGCTAGCCCCCGGGGAGCTGTTTTTT. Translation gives CATSRDSLAPGELFF.

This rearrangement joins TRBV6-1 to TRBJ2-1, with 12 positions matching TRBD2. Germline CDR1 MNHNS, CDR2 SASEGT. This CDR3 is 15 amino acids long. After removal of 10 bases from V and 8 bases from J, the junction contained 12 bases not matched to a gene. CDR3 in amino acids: CATSRTSGEADEQFF. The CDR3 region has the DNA TGTGCCACCTCCCGGACTAGCGGGGAGGCGGATGAGCAGTTCTTC.

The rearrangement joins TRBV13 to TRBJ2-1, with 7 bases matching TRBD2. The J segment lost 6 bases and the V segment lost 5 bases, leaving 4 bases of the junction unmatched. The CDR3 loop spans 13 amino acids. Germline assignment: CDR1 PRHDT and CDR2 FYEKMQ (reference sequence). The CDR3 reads CASSHRTSNEQFF. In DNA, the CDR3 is TGTGCCAGCAGCCACCGGACTAGCAATGAGCAGTTCTTC.

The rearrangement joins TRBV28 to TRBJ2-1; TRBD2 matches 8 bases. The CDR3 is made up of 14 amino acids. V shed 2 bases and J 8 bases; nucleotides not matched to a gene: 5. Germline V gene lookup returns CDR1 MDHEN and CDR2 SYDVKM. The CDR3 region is CASSLTGGPDEQFF. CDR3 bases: TGTGCCAGCAGTTTAACGGGAGGGCCAGATGAGCAGTTCTTC.

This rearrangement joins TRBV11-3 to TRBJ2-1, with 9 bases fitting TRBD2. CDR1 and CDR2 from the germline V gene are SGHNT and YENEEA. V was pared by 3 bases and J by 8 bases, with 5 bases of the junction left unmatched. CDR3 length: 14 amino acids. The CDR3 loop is CASSFSGSQYEQFF. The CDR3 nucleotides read TGTGCCAGCAGCTTTAGCGGGAGTCAGTATGAGCAGTTCTTC.

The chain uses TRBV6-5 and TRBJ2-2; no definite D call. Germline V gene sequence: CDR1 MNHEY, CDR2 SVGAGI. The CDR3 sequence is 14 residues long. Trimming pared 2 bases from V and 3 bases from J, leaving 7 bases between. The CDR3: CASSYGIYTGELFF. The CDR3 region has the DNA TGTGCCAGCAGTTACGGGATTTACACCGGGGAGCTGTTTTTT.

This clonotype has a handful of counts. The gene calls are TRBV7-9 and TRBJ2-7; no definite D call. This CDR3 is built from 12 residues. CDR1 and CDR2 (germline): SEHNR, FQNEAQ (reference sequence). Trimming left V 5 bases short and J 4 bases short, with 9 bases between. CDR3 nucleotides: TGTGCCAGCAGCCCCTGGGTTTACGAGCAGTACTTC. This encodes CASSPWVYEQYF.

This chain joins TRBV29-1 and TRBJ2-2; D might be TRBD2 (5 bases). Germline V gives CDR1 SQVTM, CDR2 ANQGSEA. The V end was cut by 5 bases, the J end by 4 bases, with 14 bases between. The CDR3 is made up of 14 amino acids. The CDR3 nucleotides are TGCAGCGTTTCGGTGGGAGTCGGCACCGGGGAGCTGTTTTTT. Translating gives CSVSVGVGTGELFF.

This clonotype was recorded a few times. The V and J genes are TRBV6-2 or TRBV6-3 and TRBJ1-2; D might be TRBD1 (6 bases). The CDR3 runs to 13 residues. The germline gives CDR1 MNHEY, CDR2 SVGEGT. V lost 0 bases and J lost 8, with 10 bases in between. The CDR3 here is CASSYSGTQGYTF. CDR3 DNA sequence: TGTGCCAGCAGTTACTCGGGGACACAAGGCTACACCTTC.